The 14 T cell receptor beta chains below come from one sample, sequenced in a study of blood T cells in healthy people across ages. Using a J-beta primer mix together with a sample-barcoded 5' primer, a second PCR was run for roughly 6 to 12 cycles. TCRdb re-analysed the 5' RACE reads in MiXCR, keeping a single row per CDR3 protein. The repertoire consists of around 1.1 million distinct CDR3 sequences, with around two fifths occurring once and the leading ten covering around 13%. Sequenced input: blood. All receptors come from a man aged 18 to 29 in good health.

As to this clonotype: The germline gene is not matched at one end of the junction; a read error may be the cause. The J gene is TRBJ1-1, the V gene TRBV14; D not resolved. The CDR3 length is 15 residues. The germline V gene encodes CDR1 SGHDN and CDR2 FVKESK. The CDR3 nucleotides read TGTACCAGCAGCCCCAGACGGAGAATGAACACTGAAGCTTTCTTT. This gives the protein CTSSPRRRMNTEAFF. The full variable domain, in which reference TRBV14 and TRBJ1-1 provide the parts outside the CDR3, is EAGVTQFPSHSVIEKGQTVTLRCDPISGHDNLYWYRRVMGKEIKFLLHFVKESKQDESGMPNNRFLAERTGGTYSTLKVQPAELEDSGVYFCTSSPRRRMNTEAFFGQGTRLTVV.

This rearrangement joins TRBV15 to TRBJ1-4; 7 positions agree with TRBD1. This CDR3 is 15 amino acids long. Germline V gene data show CDR1 as LNHNV and CDR2 as YYDKDF (reference sequence). V shed 1 base and J 4 bases; nucleotides not matched to a gene: 3. The chain's CDR3 is CATSRGDSHNEKLFF. CDR3 coding DNA: TGTGCCACCAGCAGAGGGGACAGTCATAATGAAAAACTGTTTTTT.

V and J are TRBV10-3 and TRBJ1-1, with D tentatively TRBD1 (5 bases). V was clipped by 6 bases and J by 4 bases, with 15 bases between them. The CDR3 extends over 14 amino acids. The germline V gene encodes CDR1 ENHRY and CDR2 SYGVKD. In DNA form, the CDR3 reads TGTGCCATCAGGGCGGGCAGGGAGACCACTGAAGCTTTCTTT. It specifies CAIRAGRETTEAFF.

The chain links TRBV7-2 to TRBJ2-1; D might be TRBD2 (5 bases). Trimming pared 1 base from V and 5 bases from J, leaving 12 bases between. CDR1 and CDR2 (germline): SGHTA, FQGNSA. The CDR3 loop spans 15 amino acids. The CDR3, as DNA: TGTGCCAGCAGCTTAGTTCCGGGGTCACACAATGAGCAGTTCTTC. It specifies CASSLVPGSHNEQFF.

V usage is TRBV20-1 and J usage is TRBJ2-4; D might be TRBD1 (7 bases). The CDR3 loop spans 15 amino acids. Germline loops: CDR1 DFQATT, CDR2 SNEGSKA (reference sequence). Between the trimmed V and J ends, which lost 6 bases and 5 bases, there was a span of 20 bases. The CDR3 protein is CSANDRVGGQNIQYF. Here the CDR3 DNA reads TGCAGTGCAAACGACAGGGTCGGGGGTCAAAACATTCAGTACTTC.

This clonotype was observed at least ten times. This chain uses TRBV6-6 with TRBJ1-2; no clear D. There are 16 residues in the CDR3. Germline V gene sequence: CDR1 MNHNY, CDR2 SVGAGI (reference sequence). Between the trimmed V and J ends, which lost 6 bases and 0 bases, there was a span of 17 bases. In nucleotides, the CDR3 is TGTGCCAGCAGCCAACAAGCGGATCGAGCTAACTATGGCTACACCTTC. It translates to CASSQQADRANYGYTF.

This clonotype occurred a few times. One junction end does not reproduce the germline sequence, and a read error may be involved. The chain uses TRBV29-1 and TRBJ1-4, with D uncertain. The CDR3 has 13 amino acids. Germline V lookup: CDR1 SQVTM, CDR2 ANQGSEA. As DNA, the CDR3 is TGCAGCGTTTTTGAAGCAACTATTGAAAAACTGTTTTTT. Translation gives CSVFEATIEKLFF.

The chain employs TRBV3-1 and TRBJ1-1; TRBD1 is a possible D gene (5 bases). The V gene's germline CDR1 is LGHDT and CDR2 YNNKEL (reference sequence). The CDR3 totals 16 residues. V was pared by 6 bases and J by 0 bases, with 17 bases between. The CDR3 sequence: CASSRDFIEVNTEAFF. Here the CDR3 DNA reads TGTGCCAGCAGTCGGGACTTCATAGAGGTGAACACTGAAGCTTTCTTT.

This clonotype was seen only a few times. The chain carries TRBV27 and TRBJ1-5; TRBD1 is a possible D gene (5 bases). The CDR3 consists of 13 residues. Per germline, CDR1 MNHEY and CDR2 SMNVEV (reference sequence). The germline V and J ends were trimmed by 8 bases and 2 bases, with 10 bases remaining between them. The chain's CDR3 is CASGALGNQPQHF. The DNA for the CDR3 is TGTGCCAGCGGGGCCCTCGGCAATCAGCCCCAGCATTTT.

The rearrangement uses TRBV20-1 and TRBJ2-3; 7 positions match TRBD2. CDR3 length equals 13 residues. In germline, CDR1 is DFQATT, CDR2 SNEGSKA (reference sequence). The trim removed 6 bases at V and 7 bases at J, leaving 10 bases unmatched. CDR3: CSAPGGDSYTQYF. For the CDR3, the DNA is TGCAGTGCACCGGGGGGTGATTCATATACGCAGTATTTT.

This chain links TRBV7-2 with TRBJ2-7; a weak D match, TRBD2 (6 bases). This CDR3 has 13 amino acids. Trimming shortened V by 2 bases and J by 7 bases, and 12 bases separated the two germline ends. The germline CDR1 and CDR2 sequences are SGHTA and FQGNSA. This CDR3 is CASSLNEAGEQYF. The DNA for the CDR3 is TGTGCCAGCAGCTTAAACGAGGCGGGGGAGCAGTACTTC.

This clonotype was observed many times. The chain uses TRBV7-2 and TRBJ2-3; D possibly corresponds to TRBD1 (5 bases). Germline V gene sequence: CDR1 SGHTA, CDR2 FQGNSA. Trimming removed 3 bases from V and 2 bases from J, with 15 bases in between. CDR3 length equals 16 residues. CDR3: CASSFGSTGYTDTQYF. CDR3 nucleotides: TGTGCCAGCAGCTTCGGTAGCACAGGATACACAGATACGCAGTATTTT.

The chain employs TRBV29-1 and TRBJ2-3, with 10 bases identical to TRBD2. The V and J ends lost 7 bases and 1 base, in that order; junction bases with no gene match: 14. This CDR3 is built from 17 residues. The V gene's germline CDR1 is SQVTM and CDR2 ANQGSEA. CDR3 sequence reads: CSGKLAGPLEGTDTQYF. Written as DNA, the CDR3 is TGCAGCGGGAAACTAGCGGGGCCCCTCGAGGGCACAGATACGCAGTATTTT.

This clonotype has only a few counts. The J gene is TRBJ2-1, the V gene TRBV5-6; possible D gene TRBD1, 5 bases. Near its end, the DNA agrees better with TRBJ2-7, so the J call may be wrong. CDR1 SGHDT and CDR2 YYEEEE come from the germline V gene. There are 15 residues in the CDR3. The CDR3 protein is CASSPDKSSYNEQYF. CDR3 bases: TGTGCCAGCAGCCCGGACAAGAGCTCCTACAATGAGCAGTACTTC.